Listed here is a single T cell receptor beta chain. The specificity of this receptor is unknown. Base-call qualities are not available, and no considerably larger clone is one nucleotide away. The sample is drawn from a study of T cell repertoires in cytomegalovirus infection (dated by TCRdb to between 2018 and 2021). Notes on the research overall: Recently identified HLA-C-restricted CMV epitopes, whose presentation resists viral immunomodulation, were targeted by peptide stimulations together with well-studied HLA-B-restricted epitopes. Donor HLA type was relevant to the analysis, because carriage of CMV infection together with the matching HLA type was indicated by public TCR beta signatures.

General findings and caveats noted by the study authors: In both this cohort and an independent cohort of some 370 donors, the cumulative frequency of public TCR beta family members distinguished carriers of CMV infection plus the relevant HLA type. The ex vivo response was dominated by HLA-C-restricted CMV-specific TCR beta clonotypes, and the single most frequent clonotype in two of eight donors was supplied by these HLA-C-restricted clonotypes.

Reading the label with the study, this specimen's treatment or condition is: in vitro stimulation with specific CMV peptide epitopes to enrich CMV-specific T cells. The sequencer listed for this sample is Illumina HiSeq 1500. TCRdb took the public reads, trimmed them with fastp at Q25, ran MiXCR for clone calling and kept in-frame beta chains. For every CDR3 protein sequence, its rows merge into one entry that carries the most common genes and DNA. In this sample the table shows about 920,000 distinct CDR3 sequences, approximately 31% of which occur a single time. Clones ranked in the top ten supply about 14% of the sample. The sample here was cultured CD8+ T cells from PBMCs, taken from culture after CMV antigen stimulation. This clonotype was obtained from a human donor in good health (CMV status not recorded). Some clones in this sample may be carry-over from other donors' samples.

The CDR3 corresponds to CASSPRGGVDYNEQFF. The nucleotides are TGTGCCAGCTCACCACGCGGGGGAGTCGACTACAATGAGCAGTTCTTC. In this chain, TRBV18 is recombined with TRBJ2-1, and 7 junctional nucleotides match TRBD2. The CDR3, from cysteine to phenylalanine, totals 16 residues. Just CDR3 DNA is preserved here, 48 bases in frame from base 1. Unmatched junction bases come to 6, with V trimmed by 1 base and J by 3 bases. The germline V gene encodes CDR1 KGHSH and CDR2 LQKENI.